The rows below give T cell receptor beta chains drawn from one sample of a study of cytomegalovirus exposure and HLA in healthy donors. Profiling relied on immunoSEQ multiplex PCR, and the TCRdb table lists in-frame clones only, not all of them. The sample has more than 85,000 clones, around 77% seen once. The sample consisted of PBMCs. Receptors were obtained from a male donor in good health and CMV-seropositive. CDR3s include the opening cysteine and the closing phenylalanine or tryptophan. Fields, in order: D gene, J gene, V gene, clone size, CDR3 DNA, CDR3 protein. A D gene is named only where the DNA matches it firmly. Clone size, where shown, is once, few, many, or a class for clones that have expanded.

d_call: TRBD2; j_call: TRBJ2-1; v_call: TRBV5-1; clone_size: -; cdr3_nt: TGCGCCAGCAGCTGGGGGGGGGAGGGCCCTCGAAATGAGCAGTTCTTC; cdr3_aa: CASSWGGEGPRNEQFF
d_call: TRBD2; j_call: TRBJ2-2; v_call: TRBV2; clone_size: few; cdr3_nt: TGTGCCAGCAGTCTCCAACAGGGACTAGCGGGGGGGGAGCTGTTTTTT; cdr3_aa: CASSLQQGLAGGELFF
d_call: -; j_call: TRBJ2-2; v_call: TRBV10-3; clone_size: -; cdr3_nt: TGTGCCATCAGAGCCGGGACTTCCCCCGGGGAGCTGTTTTTT; cdr3_aa: CAIRAGTSPGELFF
d_call: -; j_call: TRBJ2-5; v_call: TRBV10-3; clone_size: -; cdr3_nt: TGTGCCATCAGTGTTGCGCGGGAGACCCAGTACTTC; cdr3_aa: CAISVARETQYF
d_call: -; j_call: TRBJ1-1; v_call: TRBV6-1; clone_size: -; cdr3_nt: TGTGCCAGCAGTGAAGGGGCCCCACCTACTGAAGCTTTCTTT; cdr3_aa: CASSEGAPPTEAFF
d_call: TRBD2; j_call: TRBJ2-3; v_call: TRBV18; clone_size: -; cdr3_nt: TGTGCCAGCTCACTTGGACTAGCTGCAGATACGCAGTATTTT; cdr3_aa: CASSLGLAADTQYF
d_call: -; j_call: TRBJ2-7; v_call: TRBV11-2; clone_size: -; cdr3_nt: TGTGCCAGCAGCTTTTCTAGTTACGAGCAGTACTTC; cdr3_aa: CASSFSSYEQYF
d_call: -; j_call: TRBJ1-1; v_call: TRBV18; clone_size: few; cdr3_nt: TGTGCCAGCTCACCACGCACAGCCTATGACACTGAAGCTTTCTTT; cdr3_aa: CASSPRTAYDTEAFF
d_call: TRBD1; j_call: TRBJ2-2; v_call: TRBV19; clone_size: -; cdr3_nt: TGTGCCAGTAGTATCGGACAGGGGGGGGCCGGGGAGCTGTTTTTT; cdr3_aa: CASSIGQGGAGELFF
d_call: -; j_call: TRBJ1-6; v_call: TRBV7-2; clone_size: -; cdr3_nt: TGTGCCAGCAGCTTCCTTAAATCACCCCTCCACTTT; cdr3_aa: CASSFLKSPLHF
d_call: TRBD2; j_call: TRBJ2-2; v_call: TRBV7-3; clone_size: -; cdr3_nt: TGTGCCAGCATCACACTAATAGCGGGAGAGGACACCGGGGAGCTGTTTTTT; cdr3_aa: CASITLIAGEDTGELFF
d_call: -; j_call: TRBJ2-5; v_call: TRBV19; clone_size: -; cdr3_nt: TGTGCCAGTAGTACCCTCATGGGCCGCCAAGAGACCCAGTACTTC; cdr3_aa: CASSTLMGRQETQYF
d_call: TRBD2; j_call: TRBJ2-7; v_call: TRBV19; clone_size: -; cdr3_nt: TGTGCCAGTAGTGACCCAGCGGGACCCCCACCCTACGAGCAGTACTTC; cdr3_aa: CASSDPAGPPPYEQYF
d_call: TRBD1; j_call: TRBJ2-1; v_call: TRBV5-1; clone_size: -; cdr3_nt: TGCGCCAGCAGCCCCGGACAGGAACTTTACAATGAGCAGTTCTTC; cdr3_aa: CASSPGQELYNEQFF
d_call: -; j_call: TRBJ2-2; v_call: TRBV5-1; clone_size: -; cdr3_nt: TGCGCCAGCAGCTTGGCCACGAACACCGGGGAGCTGTTTTTT; cdr3_aa: CASSLATNTGELFF
d_call: -; j_call: TRBJ1-1; v_call: TRBV27; clone_size: -; cdr3_nt: TGTGCCAGCAGTCCCGGTTCCGGGACGGGAGACACTGAAGCTTTCTTT; cdr3_aa: CASSPGSGTGDTEAFF
d_call: TRBD1; j_call: TRBJ1-6; v_call: TRBV6-6; clone_size: -; cdr3_nt: TGTGCCAGCAGTTGGGGACAGGGGAATAATTCACCCCTCCACTTT; cdr3_aa: CASSWGQGNNSPLHF
d_call: TRBD1; j_call: TRBJ2-7; v_call: TRBV11-2; clone_size: few; cdr3_nt: TGTGCCAGCAGCAGGGGTTCGGGACAGGGCTTTGGTGAGCAGTACTTC; cdr3_aa: CASSRGSGQGFGEQYF
d_call: TRBD1; j_call: TRBJ2-7; v_call: TRBV2; clone_size: -; cdr3_nt: TGTGCCAGCAGCCCTTTACAGGGGAGCTCCTACGAGCAGTACTTC; cdr3_aa: CASSPLQGSSYEQYF
d_call: TRBD2; j_call: TRBJ2-3; v_call: TRBV5-1; clone_size: -; cdr3_nt: TGCGCCTCCCAAGTTCTGCCTAGCGGGAGACAAGATACGCAGTATTTT; cdr3_aa: CASQVLPSGRQDTQYF
d_call: -; j_call: TRBJ1-4; v_call: TRBV28; clone_size: -; cdr3_nt: TGTGCCAGCAACCAGGAGGCCCTCGGAAAACTGTTTTTT; cdr3_aa: CASNQEALGKLFF
d_call: TRBD2; j_call: TRBJ2-1; v_call: TRBV2; clone_size: -; cdr3_nt: TGTGCCAGCAGTGGGGGACTAGCGGGAGGGTATGGTGAGCAGTTCTTC; cdr3_aa: CASSGGLAGGYGEQFF
d_call: TRBD1; j_call: TRBJ1-4; v_call: TRBV28; clone_size: -; cdr3_nt: TGTGCCAGCACCAAGACAGGGCGAAAACTGTTTTTT; cdr3_aa: CASTKTGRKLFF
d_call: TRBD1; j_call: TRBJ1-5; v_call: TRBV6-1; clone_size: -; cdr3_nt: TGTGCCAGCATTGGGACAGGGATCAATCAGCCCCAGCATTTT; cdr3_aa: CASIGTGINQPQHF
d_call: TRBD1; j_call: TRBJ2-1; v_call: TRBV5-1; clone_size: -; cdr3_nt: TGCGCCAGCAGCGGGGACAGTGCTGGGTCCTACAATGAGCAGTTCTTC; cdr3_aa: CASSGDSAGSYNEQFF
d_call: -; j_call: TRBJ2-1; v_call: TRBV12-2; clone_size: -; cdr3_nt: TGTGCAAGTCGCCCCGGGGGACTAGCGGGGGACAATGAGCAGTTCTTC; cdr3_aa: CASRPGGLAGDNEQFF
d_call: -; j_call: TRBJ2-7; v_call: TRBV7-9; clone_size: -; cdr3_nt: TGTGCCAGCAGCTTCTCAGGGTCGCCCACCTACGAGCAGTACTTC; cdr3_aa: CASSFSGSPTYEQYF
d_call: TRBD2; j_call: TRBJ2-7; v_call: TRBV7-2; clone_size: -; cdr3_nt: TGTGCCAGCAGCCCTGGGGGGGCGGGAGGGCTCGGAAGCGAGCAGTACTTC; cdr3_aa: CASSPGGAGGLGSEQYF
d_call: -; j_call: TRBJ2-7; v_call: TRBV21-1; clone_size: -; cdr3_nt: TGTGCCAGCAGCACCCCGGGACAGGCCTTTTACGAGCAGTACTTC; cdr3_aa: CASSTPGQAFYEQYF
d_call: -; j_call: TRBJ1-1; v_call: TRBV19; clone_size: -; cdr3_nt: TGTGCCAGTAGTATAGGAGTCTGGGAGGGGACTGAAGCTTTCTTT; cdr3_aa: CASSIGVWEGTEAFF
d_call: -; j_call: TRBJ2-5; v_call: TRBV6-5; clone_size: -; cdr3_nt: TGTGCCAGCAGTTACTCGATTGGGGGGGGCAGAGAGACCCAGTACTTC; cdr3_aa: CASSYSIGGGRETQYF
d_call: TRBD2; j_call: TRBJ2-3; v_call: TRBV6-1; clone_size: -; cdr3_nt: TGTGCCAGCAGTGAAGTGACCGGGACTAGAGGTGAAGATACGCAGTATTTT; cdr3_aa: CASSEVTGTRGEDTQYF
d_call: -; j_call: TRBJ2-2; v_call: TRBV5-6; clone_size: -; cdr3_nt: TGTGCCAGCAGCTTGTACAGGGTGAACACCGGGGAGCTGTTTTTT; cdr3_aa: CASSLYRVNTGELFF
d_call: TRBD1; j_call: TRBJ2-7; v_call: TRBV9; clone_size: -; cdr3_nt: TGTGCCAGCAGCGTAGGTGCCAGGGGGTACGAGCAGTACTTC; cdr3_aa: CASSVGARGYEQYF
d_call: -; j_call: TRBJ2-7; v_call: TRBV7-9; clone_size: few; cdr3_nt: TGTTCCAGCAGCTTAAGCCACGAGCAGTACTTC; cdr3_aa: CSSSLSHEQYF
d_call: -; j_call: TRBJ2-2; v_call: TRBV28; clone_size: once; cdr3_nt: TGTGCCAGCAGTTTGGTCCCCCAGGGCGGGGAGCTGTTTTTT; cdr3_aa: CASSLVPQGGELFF
d_call: TRBD2; j_call: TRBJ2-4; v_call: TRBV2; clone_size: -; cdr3_nt: TGTGCCAGCAGACAACTAGCGGGAGATGTCAACATTCAGTACTTC; cdr3_aa: CASRQLAGDVNIQYF
d_call: TRBD1; j_call: TRBJ2-3; v_call: TRBV5-1; clone_size: -; cdr3_nt: TGCGCCAGCAGCCCGGGACAGGGGTCGAGTACGCAGTATTTT; cdr3_aa: CASSPGQGSSTQYF
d_call: -; j_call: TRBJ2-7; v_call: TRBV4-1; clone_size: -; cdr3_nt: TGCGCCAGCAGCCAAGAGGCCTTCTACGAGCAGTACTTC; cdr3_aa: CASSQEAFYEQYF
d_call: TRBD2; j_call: TRBJ2-5; v_call: TRBV10-3; clone_size: -; cdr3_nt: TGTGCCATCAGTCACGGGACTAGCGGCGGCGAGACCCAGTACTTC; cdr3_aa: CAISHGTSGGETQYF
d_call: -; j_call: TRBJ2-1; v_call: TRBV28; clone_size: -; cdr3_nt: TGTGCCAGCAGTTGGACTTATGAGCAGTTCTTC; cdr3_aa: CASSWTYEQFF
d_call: TRBD2; j_call: TRBJ2-4; v_call: TRBV19; clone_size: once; cdr3_nt: TGTGCCAGTAGTGCGACGGGAGGGCCAAACATTCAGTACTTC; cdr3_aa: CASSATGGPNIQYF
d_call: TRBD2; j_call: TRBJ2-1; v_call: TRBV9; clone_size: few; cdr3_nt: TGTGCCAGCAGCCTACCAGGGGGGACTAGCGGGAGTAGCTCCTACAATGAGCAGTTCTTC; cdr3_aa: CASSLPGGTSGSSSYNEQFF
d_call: TRBD2; j_call: TRBJ2-1; v_call: TRBV28; clone_size: few; cdr3_nt: TGTGCCAGCGTCCACCTCTCATGGGGGACTAGCGGATACAATGAGCAGTTCTTC; cdr3_aa: CASVHLSWGTSGYNEQFF
d_call: TRBD1; j_call: TRBJ2-6; v_call: TRBV29-1; clone_size: -; cdr3_nt: TGCAGCGTTTCCGACAGGGGATCTGGGGCCAACGGCCTGACTTTC; cdr3_aa: CSVSDRGSGANGLTF